These 20 T cell receptor beta chains share one sample of origin, sequenced in a study of T cell clonotyping in hematopoietic cell transplantation. TCRdb's copy holds only in-frame clones and misses some; the assay was immunoSEQ multiplex PCR. The table shows around 17,000 clones, with about 84% occurring only once. Material: PBMCs, obtained 100 days after allogeneic stem cell transplant. The origin of the receptors is a male patient aged 60-69 years who had an allogeneic stem cell transplant from a related donor, so the T cells may come from the graft donor. Some clones in this sample may be carry-over from other donors' samples.

The chain employs TRBV9 and TRBJ2-3; D tentatively fits TRBD1 or TRBD2 (6 bases each). The CDR3 totals 17 residues. V shed 4 bases and J shed 0 bases, with 18 bases lying between them. The germline V gene encodes CDR1 SGDLS and CDR2 YYNGEE. CDR3 DNA: TGTGCCAGCAGCCTAGGGGGAATTGGGGGGAGCACAGATACGCAGTATTTT. Amino acid sequence: CASSLGGIGGSTDTQYF.

This chain joins TRBV9 and TRBJ1-4; tentatively, D is TRBD1 (5 bases). Germline values: CDR1 SGDLS, CDR2 YYNGEE. CDR3 length equals 15 residues. V was trimmed by 3 bases and J by 4 bases, leaving 13 bases between them. This CDR3 is CASSDPRDHNEKLFF. Written as DNA, the CDR3 is TGTGCCAGCAGCGACCCGCGGGACCATAATGAAAAACTGTTTTTT.

The chain employs TRBV4-1 and TRBJ1-6; D may be TRBD1 (6 bases). Germline V gene data show CDR1 as MGHRA and CDR2 as YSYEKL. With 8 bases removed from V and 4 bases from J, the gap between germline ends came to 24 bases. CDR3 length: 18 amino acids. The DNA of the CDR3 is TGCGCCAGCTCCTCCACCCAGCCTGGACAGAGTTATAATTCACCCCTCCACTTT. Encoded protein: CASSSTQPGQSYNSPLHF.

The V gene is TRBV11-3, the J gene TRBJ1-2; unclear D gene. V was shortened by 0 bases and J by 6 bases, with 14 bases between the two germline ends. The germline gives CDR1 SGHNT, CDR2 YENEEA. The CDR3 extends over 15 amino acids. CDR3 bases: TGTGCCAGCAGCTTAGATCACAATCCAGCCAATGGCTACACCTTC. Its protein product is CASSLDHNPANGYTF.

The chain carries TRBV4-2 and TRBJ1-2; D is unresolved. Germline V gene data show CDR1 as LGHNA and CDR2 as YNFKEQ. This CDR3 is built from 14 residues. V was clipped by 2 bases and J by 6 bases, with 13 bases between them. The CDR3 sequence: CASSQRIRADGYTF. The DNA of the CDR3 is TGTGCCAGCAGCCAACGGATAAGGGCGGATGGCTACACCTTC.

The chain carries TRBV27 and TRBJ1-1, with D perhaps matching TRBD1 (6 bases). Trimming removed 4 bases from V and 8 bases from J, with 14 bases in between. Per germline, CDR1 MNHEY and CDR2 SMNVEV (reference sequence). CDR3 length equals 13 residues. DNA of the CDR3: TGTGCCAGCAGTTCCTGGGGGGGCGGGGAAGCTTTCTTT. Protein product: CASSSWGGGEAFF.

This clone was counted a single time. This CDR3 is also generated by other DNA sequences in the sample. The gene calls are TRBV5-1 and TRBJ2-7; D is perhaps TRBD2 (7 bases). Trimming removed 4 bases from V and 0 bases from J, with 17 bases in between. The CDR3 spans 16 residues. The V gene's germline CDR1 is SGHRS and CDR2 YFSETQ. The CDR3: CASSLGGGLSSYEQYF. The CDR3 DNA reads TGCGCCAGCAGCCTTGGGGGGGGGCTTAGCTCCTACGAGCAGTACTTC.

Only a few counts were recorded for this clone. The chain recombines TRBV6-5 with TRBJ1-1; D uncertain. Between the trimmed V and J ends, which lost 7 bases and 0 bases, there was a span of 6 bases. This CDR3 contains 12 residues. Germline CDR1 MNHEY, CDR2 SVGAGI. The DNA for the CDR3 is TGTGCCAGCAACGAGCTGAACACTGAAGCTTTCTTT. Translated: CASNELNTEAFF.

This clone is large by share. The chain carries TRBV5-6 and TRBJ2-1; TRBD1 or TRBD2 may be the D gene (5 bases each). There are 13 residues in the CDR3. Per the germline V gene, CDR1 is SGHDT and CDR2 is YYEEEE. V lost 3 bases, J lost 9 bases, and 13 bases lay in between. The CDR3 is CASSWTGAGEQFF. Written as DNA, the CDR3 is TGTGCCAGCAGCTGGACCGGGGCGGGTGAGCAGTTCTTC.

This chain joins TRBV25-1 and TRBJ2-5, with a possible D match to TRBD2 (7 bases). V lost 0 bases, J lost 4 bases, and 12 bases lay in between. Germline CDR1 and CDR2: MGHDK and SYGVNS. The CDR3 is 15 residues long. CDR3 region: CASSEYQGRGETQYF. Written as DNA, the CDR3 is TGTGCCAGCAGTGAATACCAGGGGAGGGGAGAGACCCAGTACTTC.

The chain employs TRBV7-9 and TRBJ2-3; no definite D call. CDR1 and CDR2 from the germline V gene are SEHNR and FQNEAQ (reference sequence). The CDR3 totals 14 residues. Trimming stripped 5 bases from V and 6 bases from J, with 15 bases between. CDR3 nucleotide sequence: TGTGCCAGCAGCCAGAAATACCGTGGTGATACGCAGTATTTT. Amino acid sequence: CASSQKYRGDTQYF.

This chain uses TRBV5-1 with TRBJ1-4, with D possibly matching TRBD1 (5 bases). The ends were cut back, 0 bases at V and 6 bases at J, with 12 bases in the middle. This CDR3 contains 15 residues. Germline loops: CDR1 SGHRS, CDR2 YFSETQ. The CDR3 nucleotides read TGCGCCAGCAGCTTGGGGGGGGAACGACATGAAAAACTGTTTTTT. Translation: CASSLGGERHEKLFF.

The CDR3, as DNA: TGTGCCTGGGATTCTGGGGCCAACGTCCTGACTTTC. The encoded protein is CAWDSGANVLTF. The V call is TRBV30, the J call TRBJ2-6; D gene ambiguous. Trimming shortened V by 5 bases and J by 1 base, and 3 bases separated the two germline ends. CDR1 and CDR2 (germline): GTSNPN, SVGIG (reference sequence). The CDR3 sequence is 12 residues long.

The chain is built from TRBV6-5 and TRBJ1-1; D is unclear. Germline-derived CDR1 and CDR2 are MNHEY and SVGAGI. Trimming took off 0 bases at V and 8 bases at J, with 7 bases between the two ends. The length of the CDR3 is 12 residues. The CDR3 here is CASSYSGYEAFF. As DNA, the CDR3 is TGTGCCAGCAGTTACTCCGGTTACGAAGCTTTCTTT.

The chain links TRBV5-6 to TRBJ1-5; D gene uncertain. V gave up 2 bases and J gave up 6 bases, with 9 bases separating them. The CDR3 covers 13 residues. Germline values: CDR1 SGHDT, CDR2 YYEEEE. The CDR3 spells CASSLGQFQPQHF. The CDR3 region has the DNA TGTGCCAGCAGCTTAGGGCAGTTTCAGCCCCAGCATTTT.

The chain carries TRBV2 and TRBJ2-5, with 7 positions matching TRBD2. The germline V gene encodes CDR1 SNHLY and CDR2 FYNNEI. Germline trimming cut 8 bases from V and 2 bases from J; bases unmatched to any gene: 2. This CDR3 has 12 amino acids. The CDR3 region has the DNA TGTGCCAGCCTAGCGGAACAAGAGACCCAGTACTTC. Residues: CASLAEQETQYF.

The genes are TRBV30 and TRBJ2-3, with a possible D match to TRBD1 (6 bases). The germline gives CDR1 GTSNPN, CDR2 SVGIG (reference sequence). The CDR3 contains 13 residues. V lost 3 bases and J 3 bases, leaving 10 bases between the germline ends. CDR3 sequence: CAWSPQGTDTQYF. The CDR3 bases are TGTGCCTGGAGCCCCCAGGGGACAGATACGCAGTATTTT.

The genes are TRBV6-5 and TRBJ1-2; 9 bases fit TRBD1. Germline CDR1 and CDR2: MNHEY and SVGAGI. With V trimmed by 5 bases and J by 6 bases, 4 bases remained unmatched. The CDR3 totals 13 residues. The CDR3 sequence is CASSTGGLDGYTF. For the CDR3, the DNA is TGTGCCAGCAGTACAGGGGGCTTGGATGGCTACACCTTC.

This clone was seen just once. The V gene is TRBV11-2, the J gene TRBJ2-3, with D possibly TRBD1 on 6 matching bases. This CDR3 has 17 amino acids. Germline V gene data show CDR1 as SGHAT and CDR2 as FQNNGV. Deletions cut 3 bases from V and 6 bases from J, with 22 bases between. The CDR3 here is CASSFSPGHQSGDTQYF. The CDR3, as DNA: TGTGCCAGCAGCTTCTCCCCGGGACATCAATCGGGTGATACGCAGTATTTT.

V gene TRBV7-9 combines with J gene TRBJ2-6; D possibly corresponds to TRBD1 (6 bases). The germline CDR1 and CDR2 sequences are SEHNR and FQNEAQ (reference sequence). The CDR3 covers 17 residues. Trimming cost V 0 bases and J 2 bases, with 11 bases left between them. This chain's CDR3 is CASSLADSLAGANVLTF. DNA for the CDR3: TGTGCCAGCAGCTTAGCGGACAGTTTAGCTGGGGCCAACGTCCTGACTTTC.